This paragraph reports one T cell receptor (beta chain). This clonotype was observed many times. Its target antigen remains unknown. Base qualities are missing; no much larger clone stands one base away. Receptor amplification or capture employed 5' RACE. TCRdb shows the sequencer as Illumina HiSeq 2500. A second 7 to 11 cycle PCR used a sample-barcoded 5' primer and a J-beta primer mix. A unique molecular identifier was introduced onto each TCR beta cDNA molecule by a template-switch 5' adaptor carrying 12 random nucleotides. Each sample yielded at least 2.5 million CDR3-containing paired-end reads. The Mint cDNA synthesis kit, primed by a TRBC-specific oligonucleotide, was used to synthesize first-strand cDNA from all RNA. After uracil-DNA glycosylase treatment, a first 18-cycle PCR used universal primers M1SS and BC2_uni_R on all cDNA. The authors' pipeline ran thus. For normalization, 1 million high-quality reads, each with a distinct molecular identifier, were randomly selected from each sample. Reads with shared molecular identifiers were discarded instead of being binned into consensus sequences. CDR3 identification, clonotype clustering and error correction used MiTCR with a Q25 quality threshold and the strictest error-elimination algorithm. A nonparametric unseen species model with Euler transformation was used to estimate lower-bound total TCR beta diversity. TCRdb reran the public reads through fastp at Q25 and MiXCR, keeping productive beta chains. One record per CDR3 amino acid sequence lists the most common genes and DNA. For this entry, the V and J calls and clone size follow TCRdb and not the study's own pipeline. This sample comprises 550,000 to 800,000 distinct CDR3 sequences, about 34% of them detected only once. The biggest ten clones account for just over 15% of the sample.

This specimen comes from a study of blood T cells in healthy people across ages (dated by TCRdb to about 2015). Regarding the research as a whole: In model experiments, template switching captured about one uniquely barcoded TCR beta cDNA molecule for every two T cells. Using deep sequencing normalized with unique cDNA molecular identifiers, the study measured how TCR beta repertoire diversity changes with age. Donors were grouped into four age groups: young (average approximately 16 years), middle-aged (around 39), aged (roughly 62) and long-lived (around 82). To avoid experimental bias, donors of different ages were spread randomly across the sequencing lanes. The study analyzed two additional independent replicas of 1 million unique cDNA reads from the same blood draw for two donors, one aged 18 to 29 and one aged 80 or older. Points the paper makes about the study in general: Compared with the aged group, more naive CD4+ T cells, fewer expanded clones and increased TCR diversity were shown by the long-lived group, suggesting age selection. Donor CMV infection status was unknown, potentially confounding age-related changes in expanded clonotypes. There was a strong correlation between observed TCR beta diversity and the percentage of naive T cells measured by flow cytometry. Estimates of total diversity based on one million sequenced T cells were considered lower bounds and underestimates. Bulk unsorted PBMC profiling prevented conclusive comparison of naive and antigen-experienced compartments. As age increased, observed TCR beta diversity per million T cells dropped in a roughly linear way, and a significant reduction was already evident by age around 41.

Per the germline V gene (reference sequence), DFQATT is the CDR1 and SNEGSKA is the CDR2. Inclusive of the bounding cysteine and phenylalanine, the CDR3 is 18 residues long. The sequence is cut down to CDR3 DNA, 54 bases in frame from base 1. Trimming takes 3 bases off V and 0 bases off J; junction bases not matched to a gene: 6. The 39 donors, aged roughly 6 to 100 years, were systemically healthy Caucasian individuals from Russia. Roughly 10 milliliters of peripheral blood were drawn from each donor into EDTA-treated Vacutainer tubes. Ficoll-Paque density-gradient centrifugation was used to isolate PBMCs, with at least 6 million obtained per sample. Trizol reagent was used to extract total RNA from the PBMCs, yielding at least 5.5 micrograms per sample. The percentages of naive CD45RAhigh/CD27high T cells were determined by flow cytometry on a PBMC aliquot from every donor.

The TCR sequence derives from a woman older than 75 in good health. Donor details come from another sample of the same person, matched by shared clones. The receptor chain draws on TRBV20-1 and TRBJ2-4; 15 bases in between match TRBD2. Material: blood. The CDR3 amino acid sequence is: CSARTGLAGGTAKNIQYF. The DNA is TGCAGTGCTAGGACGGGACTAGCGGGGGGAACAGCCAAAAACATTCAGTACTTC.